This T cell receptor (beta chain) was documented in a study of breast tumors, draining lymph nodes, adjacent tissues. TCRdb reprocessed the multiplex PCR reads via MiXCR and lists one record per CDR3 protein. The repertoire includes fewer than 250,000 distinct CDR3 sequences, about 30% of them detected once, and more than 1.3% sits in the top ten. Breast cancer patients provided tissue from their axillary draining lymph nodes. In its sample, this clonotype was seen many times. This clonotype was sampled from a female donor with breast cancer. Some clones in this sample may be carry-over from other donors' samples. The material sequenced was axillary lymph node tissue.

CDR3 sequence: CSARGGVGRSGETQYF. The CDR3 DNA follows: TGCAGTGCTAGAGGCGGGGTGGGGAGGTCGGGCGAGACCCAGTACTTC. The chain employs TRBV20-1 and TRBJ2-5; TRBD2 might be the D (6 bases). Germline lookup yields CDR1 DFQATT and CDR2 SNEGSKA (reference sequence). CDR3 length: 16 residues. Trimming took 1 base from V and 5 from J, leaving 20 bases between them.